This T cell receptor beta chain was identified in a study of beta chain features in type 1 diabetes. Study conclusions and caveats: Among type 1 diabetes patients, VDJ junctions had fewer insertions and more deletions. TCRB CDR3s were moderately but significantly shorter in Type 1 diabetes patients in all four CD4+ subsets. Possible PCR preference for shorter templates applied equally to patients and controls. Because the template was cDNA, high-expressing cells might be over-represented.

CDR3 length equals 12 residues. Germline V gene data show CDR1 as LNHDA and CDR2 as SQIVND (reference sequence). The ends were cut back, 4 bases at V and 6 bases at J, with 9 bases in the middle. Regarding this clone: Antigen specificity is unknown.

Sequencing targeted expressed TCRB transcripts, as all isolated RNA had been reverse transcribed. Assay: immunoSEQ multiplex PCR; the TCRdb copy retains only in-frame clones and omits some. The table shows around 190,000 clones, with 13% occurring only once. The clonotype comes from a young woman in good health. This chain joins TRBV19 and TRBJ1-1; the D gene is possibly TRBD1 (6 bases). Specimen: central memory CD4+ T cells from blood. CDR3 loop: CASSTRTAEAFF. The CDR3 nucleotides read TGTGCCAGTAGTACCCGGACAGCTGAAGCTTTCTTT.